This is a list of T cell receptor beta chains from one sample in a study of shared clonotypes between healthy human individuals. The repertoire was sequenced with immunoSEQ multiplex PCR; TCRdb's copy has only in-frame clones and lacks some. The sample includes millions of clones, 85% to 95% of them seen just once. The specimen was naive CD4+ T cells sorted from blood. The origin of the receptors is a man aged 18 to 30 in good health. Each CDR3 is given with its conserved first and last residue. Each record gives: D gene, V gene, J gene, CDR3 DNA, CDR3 protein. The D gene is left open where the match is weak.

-	TRBV5-5	TRBJ2-6	TGTGCCAGCCGGACTCCTGGGGCCAACGTCCTGACTTTC	CASRTPGANVLTF
-	TRBV6-6	TRBJ1-1	TGTGCCAGCAGTTACCAGACAGCCAACACTGAAGCTTTCTTT	CASSYQTANTEAFF
TRBD2	TRBV7-3	TRBJ2-1	TGTGCCAGCAGCTTAACCCCTCTAGCGGGGCCCAATGAGCAGTTCTTC	CASSLTPLAGPNEQFF
-	TRBV2	TRBJ1-5	TGTGCCAGCAGTGATTCTCATAGCAATCAGCCCCAGCATTTT	CASSDSHSNQPQHF
-	TRBV29-1	TRBJ2-3	TGCAGCGGGAGACGGGGGGCAACTAGCACAGATACGCAGTATTTT	CSGRRGATSTDTQYF
-	TRBV6-5	TRBJ1-1	TGTGCCAGCGGGGGGGGCACTGAAGCTTTCTTT	CASGGGTEAFF
-	TRBV10-3	TRBJ1-4	TGTGCCATCAGTGAGTCTTCCCCGGGGAGCGAAAAACTGTTTTTT	CAISESSPGSEKLFF
TRBD1	TRBV18	TRBJ1-1	TGTGCCAGCTCACCACAGAGGGACAGTGAAGCTTTCTTT	CASSPQRDSEAFF
TRBD1	TRBV6-5	TRBJ2-7	TGTGCCAGCAGCCGACCGACAGGGGTCGACGAGCAGTACTTC	CASSRPTGVDEQYF
-	TRBV6-1	TRBJ2-7	TGTGCCAGCAATCGCGATACTAGGGGGACCTACGAGCAGTACTTC	CASNRDTRGTYEQYF
TRBD1	TRBV5-4	TRBJ2-7	TGTGCCAGCAGCCCAAGGGACAGCTACGAGCAGTACTTC	CASSPRDSYEQYF
TRBD1	TRBV28	TRBJ2-7	TGTGCCAGCAGTTCCCGACAGGGGATTTACGAGCAGTACTTC	CASSSRQGIYEQYF
-	TRBV4-2	TRBJ2-3	TGTGCCAGCAGCCAAGATTCCACAGGGAACACAGATACGCAGTATTTT	CASSQDSTGNTDTQYF
-	TRBV5-1	TRBJ1-1	TGCGCCAGCAGCCCCTGGCAGCAGGGGTCACGGACCACTGAAGCTTTCTTT	CASSPWQQGSRTTEAFF
-	TRBV6-5	TRBJ2-5	TGTGCCAGCAGTTACTCCGCAGGGTCGGGAGAGACCCAGTACTTC	CASSYSAGSGETQYF